A selection of T cell receptor beta chains follows, all from one sample in a study of blood T cell repertoires in COVID-19. Here immunoSEQ multiplex PCR was the method, and the copy in TCRdb shows in-frame clones only, minus some. The data show approximately 270,000 clones, with more than 85% seen just once and approximately 0.84% held by the top ten. Sequenced: peripheral blood. The receptors derive from a man aged 25-40 years with acute or convalescent COVID-19. Each CDR3 is given with its conserved first and last residue. Each record gives: J gene, clone size, D gene, V gene, CDR3 DNA, CDR3 protein. D genes are given only for firm matches. For some rows the clone size is stated as once, few or many, or as a class when expanded; others skip it.

TRBJ2-2,-,TRBD1,TRBV5-1,TGCGCCAGCAGCTCAAACGGACAGGGGAACACCGGGGAGCTGTTTTTT,CASSSNGQGNTGELFF
TRBJ2-7,once,-,TRBV7-8,TGTGCCAGCAGCTTAGTGGTAGTCTACGAGCAGTACTTC,CASSLVVVYEQYF
TRBJ1-5,-,-,TRBV5-1,TGCGCCAGCAGCTTGGTTGGGGGGGATCGGCAGCCCCAGCATTTT,CASSLVGGDRQPQHF
TRBJ1-1,-,-,TRBV7-9,TGTGCCAGCAGCACTGACTTTAACCCTGAAGCTTTCTTT,CASSTDFNPEAFF
TRBJ2-2,-,TRBD1,TRBV6-5,TGTGCCAGCAGTCGGACAGGGGGCTTTATCGGGGAGCTGTTTTTT,CASSRTGGFIGELFF
TRBJ2-7,-,TRBD1,TRBV4-1,TGCGCCAGCAGCCAGGACCGGGACAGGGACCGCGAGCAGTACTTC,CASSQDRDRDREQYF
TRBJ2-4,-,-,TRBV27,TGTGCCAGCAGCCCTCTGCTCGGGGCCAAAAACATTCAGTACTTC,CASSPLLGAKNIQYF
TRBJ1-1,-,-,TRBV5-1,TGCGCCAGCAGCTTGCCTGGGAGTAGCACTGAAGCTTTCTTT,CASSLPGSSTEAFF
TRBJ1-2,-,-,TRBV28,TGTGCCAGCAGTTATACAGCTAACTATGGCTACACCTTC,CASSYTANYGYTF
TRBJ2-1,-,TRBD2,TRBV7-9,TGTGCCAGCAGGTCCACTAGCGGGGGTTACAATGAGCAGTTCTTC,CASRSTSGGYNEQFF
TRBJ2-5,-,TRBD2,TRBV4-2,TGTGCCAGCAGCCGCGGGACTAGCGGGCAAGAGACCCAGTACTTC,CASSRGTSGQETQYF
TRBJ2-1,once,-,TRBV4-1,TGCGCCAGCAGCCAGGATTGGGGAGGAAGGAAGTTCTTC,CASSQDWGGRKFF
TRBJ2-3,-,-,TRBV30,TGTGCCTGGAGGAGGCGGGGGCCCATAGATACGCAGTATTTT,CAWRRRGPIDTQYF
TRBJ2-7,-,TRBD2,TRBV27,TGTGCCAGCAGTACAGGGGCAAAGACTAGCGGGGGTGCCCGAACCTACGAGCAGTACTTC,CASSTGAKTSGGARTYEQYF
TRBJ2-1,once,-,TRBV5-1,TGCGCCAGCAGCTTGGGTAGCCCCTACAATGAGCAGTTCTTC,CASSLGSPYNEQFF
TRBJ1-1,-,-,TRBV3-1/TRBV3-2,TGTGCCAGCAGCCAAGATCTGACTGAAGCTTTCTTT,CASSQDLTEAFF
TRBJ2-7,-,-,TRBV6-6,TGTGCCAGCAGTTACGTAGCGTCTGAGTCCTACGAGCAGTACTTC,CASSYVASESYEQYF
TRBJ1-1,-,TRBD1,TRBV7-9,TGTGCCAGCAGAGGGACAGGGGTTACTGAAGCTTTCTTT,CASRGTGVTEAFF
TRBJ2-6,once,-,TRBV6-5,TGTGCCAGCAGACAGCCCTCTGGGGCCAACGTCCTGACTTTC,CASRQPSGANVLTF
TRBJ2-7,-,-,TRBV5-6,TGTGCCAGCAGCTTGCGGTCAGCTAGGCAGGGCTTGTTC,CASSLRSARQGLF
TRBJ1-6,-,-,TRBV6-5,TGTGCCAGCAGTTACTCTTTTGTCAACAGTAATTCACCCCTCCACTTT,CASSYSFVNSNSPLHF
TRBJ2-7,once,-,TRBV27,TGTGCCACGACCGGGAACTCACCACCCTACGAGCAGTACTTC,CATTGNSPPYEQYF
TRBJ2-3,-,-,TRBV2,TGTGCCAGCAGTGGGGAGGGGGGCACAGATACGCAGTATTTT,CASSGEGGTDTQYF
TRBJ1-3,many,-,TRBV5-1,TGCGCCAGCAGTACGACGAACCGGGGGGCTGGAAACACCATATATTTT,CASSTTNRGAGNTIYF
TRBJ1-3,-,-,TRBV28,TGTGCCAGCAGTTTTAGACCCGGGTCTGGAAACACCATATATTTT,CASSFRPGSGNTIYF
TRBJ2-7,-,-,TRBV12-3/TRBV12-4,TGTGCCAGCAGTTTAGGCGCCGTCTACGAGCAGTACTTC,CASSLGAVYEQYF
TRBJ2-7,-,-,TRBV3-1/TRBV3-2,TGTGCCAGCAGCCAAGATCCGCAGTCAAAGGGGGAGCAGTACTTC,CASSQDPQSKGEQYF
TRBJ1-6,-,TRBD1,TRBV6-5,TGTGCCAGCAGGAAGGGACAGATATTAGGATCACCCCTCCACTTT,CASRKGQILGSPLHF
TRBJ2-1,-,TRBD2,TRBV19,TGTGCCAGTAGTATAACTAGCGGTTACAATGAGCAGTTCTTC,CASSITSGYNEQFF
TRBJ2-1,-,-,TRBV30,TGTGCCTGGAGTGTACGGGGGGCCGCGTACAATGAGCAGTTCTTC,CAWSVRGAAYNEQFF
TRBJ1-2,-,-,TRBV10-3,TGTGCCATCAGTGAGTCTGAAACAGGGTATTCGTATGGCTACACCTTC,CAISESETGYSYGYTF
TRBJ2-5,-,-,TRBV18,TGTGCCAGCTCACTGAGCTTCCAAGAGACCCAGTACTTC,CASSLSFQETQYF
TRBJ1-5,-,-,TRBV28,TGTGCCAGCAGTTCCCCGGACAGTAGCAATCAGCCCCAGCATTTT,CASSSPDSSNQPQHF
TRBJ2-7,-,-,TRBV4-1,TGCGCCAGCAGCCAAGCATACGGGGTTACTTACGAGCAGTACTTC,CASSQAYGVTYEQYF
TRBJ2-1,-,-,TRBV6-5,TGTGCCAGCAGGCCCAGGGTGGGCAATGAGCAGTTCTTC,CASRPRVGNEQFF
TRBJ1-1,-,-,TRBV9,TGTGCCAGCAGCGCCGGGAACATGAACACTGAAGCTTTCTTT,CASSAGNMNTEAFF
TRBJ2-3,-,TRBD2,TRBV29-1,TGCAGCGTTGGAGCGGGGGCTACTAGCACAGATACGCAGTATTTT,CSVGAGATSTDTQYF
TRBJ1-1,-,-,TRBV19,TGTGCCACTCAACCACGAGCGTGGGTAAACACTGAAGCTTTCTTT,CATQPRAWVNTEAFF
TRBJ2-5,-,-,TRBV5-1,TGCGCCAGCAGCTTGAAGCCACCTCAAGAGACCCAGTACTTC,CASSLKPPQETQYF
TRBJ2-7,-,TRBD2,TRBV11-2,TGTGCCAGCAGCCTGACTAGCGGGGTCTACGAGCAGTACTTC,CASSLTSGVYEQYF
TRBJ2-1,-,-,TRBV12-3/TRBV12-4,TGTGCCAGCAGGCGGACAACCTACAATGAGCAGTTCTTC,CASRRTTYNEQFF
TRBJ1-5,-,TRBD1,TRBV5-1,TGCGCCAGCAGCTTGGGGCCCACAGGGGATCAGCCCCAGCATTTT,CASSLGPTGDQPQHF
TRBJ1-1,-,-,TRBV19,TGTGCCATCAAAGGGGAAGGGATCGCTGAAGCTTTCTTT,CAIKGEGIAEAFF
TRBJ1-1,few,-,TRBV10-3,TGTGCCATCAGTTCAAATGCACAGGGAACTGAAGCTTTCTTT,CAISSNAQGTEAFF
TRBJ1-5,-,-,TRBV28,TGTGCCAGCAGTTTACCCGGCCAGGGCTATCAGCCCCAGCATTTT,CASSLPGQGYQPQHF
TRBJ2-1,-,-,TRBV2,TGTGCCAGCAGGAGAGGAACGTACAATGAGCAGTTCTTC,CASRRGTYNEQFF
TRBJ1-2,-,TRBD1,TRBV5-1,TGCGCCAGCAGCGCCGGACAGGGGGCGGAGGGCTACACCTTC,CASSAGQGAEGYTF
TRBJ1-2,-,TRBD1,TRBV28,TGTGCCAGCAGGCCCGACAGGGGGCCTAACTATGGCTACACCTTC,CASRPDRGPNYGYTF
TRBJ1-2,once,-,TRBV6-5,TGTGCCAGCAGTTACCAACGAGCAGGGGAGGGCTACACCTTC,CASSYQRAGEGYTF
TRBJ1-1,-,TRBD1,TRBV11-1,TGTGCCAGCAGCTTAGAAGACAGGGTGAACACTGAAGCTTTCTTT,CASSLEDRVNTEAFF
TRBJ1-1,-,-,TRBV12-3/TRBV12-4,TGTGCCAGCAGTTCGGGGAACACTGAAGCTTTCTTT,CASSSGNTEAFF
TRBJ2-5,-,-,TRBV19,TGTGCCAGTAGTAGACGGTATAGACAAGGCGAAGAGACCCAGTACTTC,CASSRRYRQGEETQYF